The 15 T cell receptor beta chains reported below all come from one sample, sequenced in a study of memory CD4+ T cells and cytomegalovirus serostatus. The sort gate was single viable CD3+CD4+CD8-CD45RO+ cells for memory CD4+ T cells. Some clones are missing from TCRdb's copy, which holds only in-frame ones; the method was immunoSEQ multiplex PCR. Counted here are 35,000 to 40,000 clones, about 80% occurring once; the ten biggest clones make up approximately 5.7%. Material: memory CD4+ T cells from blood. The source of these receptors is an adult in good health and CMV-seropositive.

The chain is built from TRBV4-3 and TRBJ1-5; 10 bases align to TRBD1. Germline CDR1 is LGHNA and CDR2 is YSLEER. V lost 3 bases to trimming and J lost 4 bases; unmatched junction nucleotides: 6. The CDR3 totals 16 residues. Here the CDR3 reads CASSQSGTGENQPQHF. The CDR3 DNA sequence: TGCGCCAGCAGCCAGTCCGGGACAGGGGAGAATCAGCCCCAGCATTTT.

This sequence joins TRBV7-9 and TRBJ2-7; 10 bases map to TRBD2. With 6 bases clipped from V and 5 bases from J, the junction kept 16 bases outside the gene matches. CDR3 length: 17 residues. Germline V CDR1 and CDR2: SEHNR, FQNEAQ (reference sequence). The CDR3 protein is CASSHGLADYTINEQYF. CDR3 sequence (DNA): TGTGCCAGCAGTCACGGACTAGCGGACTATACTATCAACGAGCAGTACTTC.

The chain combines TRBV5-4 with TRBJ2-3; 11 bases align to TRBD2. The ends lost 4 bases at V and 2 bases at J; junction bases unmatched: 6. CDR1 is SGHNT and CDR2 is YYREEE in the germline V gene (reference sequence). CDR3 size: 16 residues. DNA for the CDR3: TGTGCCAGCAGCGCCACTAGCGGGGGTATCACAGATACGCAGTATTTT. Protein: CASSATSGGITDTQYF.

The chain recombines TRBV28 with TRBJ1-1; D gene ambiguous. V was cut by 10 bases and J by 3 bases, with 6 bases left in between. The CDR3 spans 10 residues. CDR1 MDHEN and CDR2 SYDVKM come from the germline V gene. Here the CDR3 DNA reads TGTGCCACCTATGACACTGAAGCTTTCTTT. Translation gives CATYDTEAFF.

V gene TRBV4-1 combines with J gene TRBJ1-2, with 8 positions matching TRBD1. CDR3 length: 15 amino acids. The V and J ends lost 0 bases and 2 bases, in that order; junction bases with no gene match: 2. Germline CDR1 is MGHRA and CDR2 is YSYEKL. The CDR3 region is CASSQEGQVNYGYTF. CDR3 nucleotides: TGCGCCAGCAGCCAAGAGGGACAGGTGAACTATGGCTACACCTTC.

This clone occurred a few times. The chain carries TRBV18 and TRBJ2-7; perhaps TRBD2 as D (6 bases). This CDR3 spans 13 amino acids. From germline, CDR1 is KGHSH and CDR2 LQKENI. V was clipped by 3 bases and J by 7 bases, with 13 bases between them. The CDR3 nucleotides are TGTGCCAGCTCACCCGAATCAGCGGGTGAGCAGTACTTC. Translating gives CASSPESAGEQYF.

This clone was counted once. This rearrangement joins TRBV6-1 to TRBJ1-5, with 8 bases that match TRBD1. This CDR3 region has 15 residues. The germline V gene encodes CDR1 MNHNS and CDR2 SASEGT. Trimming removed 5 bases from V and 3 bases from J; junction bases left unmatched: 6. The CDR3 protein is CASSLRGLDNQPQHF. The CDR3 nucleotides read TGTGCCAGCAGTCTCAGGGGGCTGGACAATCAGCCCCAGCATTTT.

This clone was recorded once. V and J are TRBV6-5 and TRBJ2-5; the match to TRBD1 covers 7 bases. V trimming: 6 bases; J trimming: 7 bases; junction bases outside the gene matches: 11. The CDR3 spans 14 residues. Germline CDR1 and CDR2: MNHEY and SVGAGI. In DNA, the CDR3 is TGTGCCAGCAGATCGTCGGGACAGCTAGGGACCCAGTACTTC. Translated: CASRSSGQLGTQYF.

The rearrangement uses TRBV20-1 and TRBJ1-2; TRBD1 agrees at 8 bases. The junction had 5 bases not matched to a gene; V was cut back by 6 bases and J by 8 bases. Germline V lookup: CDR1 DFQATT, CDR2 SNEGSKA (reference sequence). The CDR3 contains 11 residues. The DNA for the CDR3 is TGCAGTGCCCAAGACAGGGGCGGCTACACCTTC. This gives the protein CSAQDRGGYTF.

The J gene is TRBJ2-5, the V gene TRBV5-4; D gene unclear. The germline CDR1 and CDR2 sequences are SGHNT and YYREEE (reference sequence). V was clipped by 3 bases and J by 5 bases, with 14 bases between them. The CDR3 totals 14 residues. CDR3 in amino acids: CASSWPGASETQYF. DNA of the CDR3: TGTGCCAGCAGCTGGCCGGGCGCGTCCGAGACCCAGTACTTC.

This clone turned up a few times. V gene TRBV7-2 combines with J gene TRBJ1-1; perhaps TRBD1 as D (6 bases). CDR1 SGHTA and CDR2 FQGNSA come from the germline V gene. There are 15 residues in the CDR3. Trimming cost V 3 bases and J 1 base, with 12 bases left between them. CDR3 residues: CASSLVPGENTEAFF. In nucleotides, the CDR3 is TGTGCCAGCAGCTTGGTTCCAGGGGAGAACACTGAAGCTTTCTTT.

The DNA for the CDR3 is TGCGCCAGCAGCGGGGGACAGGGAAGCGGCGAGCAGTACTTC. Translated, it gives CASSGGQGSGEQYF. The genes are TRBV5-1 and TRBJ2-7; TRBD1 matches 9 bases. The CDR3 consists of 14 residues. The V segment lost 4 bases and the J segment 6 bases; nucleotides outside the gene matches: 8. The germline gives CDR1 SGHRS, CDR2 YFSETQ.

The count of this clone is one. The chain has TRBV25-1 and TRBJ2-7; 9 bases agree with TRBD1. The CDR3 has 12 amino acids. V lost 7 bases and J lost 5; bases outside the gene matches: 3. Germline CDR1 MGHDK, CDR2 SYGVNS. The CDR3: CASTGTGNEQYF. CDR3 nucleotides: TGTGCCAGCACAGGGACAGGGAACGAGCAGTACTTC.

This clone was recorded a few times. The chain carries TRBV7-9 and TRBJ2-1; the D is unclear. The germline V and J ends were trimmed by 5 bases and 0 bases, with 8 bases remaining between them. Germline V gene sequence: CDR1 SEHNR, CDR2 FQNEAQ (reference sequence). The CDR3 runs to 14 residues. Here the CDR3 reads CASSPLVSYNEQFF. The DNA of the CDR3 is TGTGCCAGCAGCCCACTGGTCTCCTACAATGAGCAGTTCTTC.

The chain recombines TRBV5-1 with TRBJ2-3; TRBD2 agrees at 9 bases. The V gene end was trimmed by 0 bases and the J gene end by 1 base; junction bases not matched to a gene: 0. CDR1 SGHRS and CDR2 YFSETQ come from the germline V gene. The CDR3 is made up of 15 amino acids. The DNA for the CDR3 is TGCGCCAGCAGCTTGGGGACTAGCGGCACAGATACGCAGTATTTT. Translated, it gives CASSLGTSGTDTQYF.